This T cell receptor (beta chain) appears in the sequencing data of a study of human T cells and chemical hapten exposure. At the level of the study: 2% DPC applied to an approximately 2 cm by approximately 2 cm arm area sensitized donors.

TCRdb reprocessed the RACE reads with MiXCR, giving one entry per CDR3 protein. The sample holds approximately 80,000 distinct CDR3 sequences; approximately 12% are singletons and the top ten take roughly 4%. Broader study findings: Patch test score tracked positively with PT1 expanded TCR counts. While controls formed fewer of them, expanded TCRs formed significantly more large CDR3 similarity clusters.

CDR1 and CDR2 from the germline V gene are DFQATT and SNEGSKA (reference sequence). J gave up 7 bases and V 1 base, and 5 bases lay outside the gene matches. The CDR3 length is 14 residues. About this clonotype itself: What it recognizes is unknown.

Time point specified: patch test 1, 2 weeks after DPC sensitization. Described treatment: therapeutic diphenylcyclopropenone sensitization with weekly scalp DPC. The clonotype was recovered from a woman between 50 and 59 years old with alopecia areata. Some clones in this sample may be carry-over from other donors' samples. J is TRBJ2-1 and V is TRBV20-1, with 9 bases that match TRBD2. The specimen comprised whole blood, sampled in connection with sensitization to the hapten diphenylcyclopropenone (DPC). Written as DNA, the CDR3 is TGCAGTGCTAGAGTAGCGGGAGTGGATAATGAGCAGTTCTTC. Translating gives CSARVAGVDNEQFF.